This TCR beta chain came from a study of T-cell memory formation after mild COVID-19. Study-wide context: Largely donor-specific TCR clusters were found.

Germline CDR1 and CDR2: SGHRS and YFSETQ. V dropped 4 bases and J dropped 7; count of bases not matched to a gene: 8. The CDR3 is 15 residues long. TCRdb reanalysed the 5' RACE reads using MiXCR and keeps one entry per CDR3 protein. The sample has some 440,000 distinct CDR3 sequences; more than 20% are singletons. For this clonotype: What it binds is not known.

Findings of the study overall: Pre-infection memory carried some responding clones, suggesting that cross-reactive memory joined. Balance between CD4 and CD8 was seen in clones contracting day 15 to 85, and a CD4+ lean was seen in later expanders. CD8+ contracting clones occupied EMRA, while CD4+ ones occupied mainly CM and EM.

The source of this sequence is an adult woman who had mild COVID-19 (a few samples of this study predate the infection). Cell type and time point are not known. This rearrangement joins TRBV5-1 to TRBJ2-1, with 10 bases fitting TRBD2. Material: PBMCs or a T cell subset sorted from them (not recorded which). The CDR3 nucleotides read TGCGCCAGCAGCCCTTTGGAGCGGGAGGGTAATGAGCAGTTCTTC. Translating it yields CASSPLEREGNEQFF.